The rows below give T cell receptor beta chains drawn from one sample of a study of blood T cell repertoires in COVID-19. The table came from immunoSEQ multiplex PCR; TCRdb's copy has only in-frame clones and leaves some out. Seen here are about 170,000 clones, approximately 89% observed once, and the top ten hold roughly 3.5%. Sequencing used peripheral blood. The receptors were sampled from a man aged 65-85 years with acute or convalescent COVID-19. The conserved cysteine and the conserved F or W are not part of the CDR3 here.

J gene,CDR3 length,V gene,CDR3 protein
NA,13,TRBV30,AWSVDQGYFYEQY
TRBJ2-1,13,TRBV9,ASSAWEGSYNEQF
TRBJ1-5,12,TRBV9,ASSLTGGNQPQH
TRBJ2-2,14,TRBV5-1,ASSPAGQAGTGELF
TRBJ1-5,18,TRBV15,ATSRGAGWVGQGGNQPQH
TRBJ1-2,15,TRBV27,ASRRTGTGRYYYGYT
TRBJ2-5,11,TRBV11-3,ASRGQGQETQY
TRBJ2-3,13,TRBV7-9,ASSPWAGGTDTQY
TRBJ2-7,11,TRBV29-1,SVHFTGNPGQY
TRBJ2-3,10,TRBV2,ASSASTDTQY
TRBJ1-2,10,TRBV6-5,ASGRVSGGYT
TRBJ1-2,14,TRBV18,ASSSTGGQINLGYT
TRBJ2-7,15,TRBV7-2,ASSLRFVGTVPYEQY
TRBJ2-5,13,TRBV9,ASSLGTPPWETQY
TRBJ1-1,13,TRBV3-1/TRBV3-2,ASSLRGTLNTEAF
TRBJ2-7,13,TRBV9,ASSVAYGGNYEQY
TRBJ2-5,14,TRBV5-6,ASSLLRDRGRETQY
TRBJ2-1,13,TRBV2,ASSEGQGARNEQF
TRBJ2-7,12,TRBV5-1,ASSSRQGAYEQY
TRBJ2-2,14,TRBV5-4,ASSLVPGSDTGELF
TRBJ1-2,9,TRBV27,ASKEGMGYT
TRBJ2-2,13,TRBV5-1,ASNPGTFNTGELF